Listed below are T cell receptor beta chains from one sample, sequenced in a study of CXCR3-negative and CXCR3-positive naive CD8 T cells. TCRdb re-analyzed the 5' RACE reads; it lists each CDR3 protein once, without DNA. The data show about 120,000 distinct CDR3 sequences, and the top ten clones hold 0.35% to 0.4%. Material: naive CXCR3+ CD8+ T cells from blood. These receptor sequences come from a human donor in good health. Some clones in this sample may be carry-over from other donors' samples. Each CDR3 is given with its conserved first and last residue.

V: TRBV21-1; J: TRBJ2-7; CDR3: CASSKEEADPVLCFGEQYF
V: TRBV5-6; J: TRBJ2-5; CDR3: CASSLDIGGPETQYF
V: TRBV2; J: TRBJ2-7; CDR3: CASSSDRDRGTYEQYF
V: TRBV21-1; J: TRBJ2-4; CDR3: CASSKAPAGGKNIQYF
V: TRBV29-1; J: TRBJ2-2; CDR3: CSVEIAGVMELFF
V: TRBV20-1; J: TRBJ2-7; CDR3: CSARDQELAGVSYEQYF
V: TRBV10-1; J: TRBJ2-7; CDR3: CASSGGPYYEQYF
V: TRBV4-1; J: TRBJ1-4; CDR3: CASAYSQTNEKLFF
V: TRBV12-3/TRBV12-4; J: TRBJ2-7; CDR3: CASSLELADYEQYF
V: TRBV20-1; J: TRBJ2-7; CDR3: CSARAGLASSYEQYF
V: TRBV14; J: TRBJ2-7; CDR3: CASSQGGGLEQYF
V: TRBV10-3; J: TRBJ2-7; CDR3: CAISEGKISYEQYF
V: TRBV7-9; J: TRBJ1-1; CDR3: CASSPYGMNTEAFF
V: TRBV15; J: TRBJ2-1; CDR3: CATSRDYGFSYNEQFF
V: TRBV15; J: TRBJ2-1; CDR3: CATSRGVGGPSYNEQFF
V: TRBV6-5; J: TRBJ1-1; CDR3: CASSYRTENTEAFF
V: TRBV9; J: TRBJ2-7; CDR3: CASSPRGTSGSYEQYF
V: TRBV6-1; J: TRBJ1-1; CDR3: CASSEAVVGWTEAFF
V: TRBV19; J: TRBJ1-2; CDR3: CASAPGQDYGYTF
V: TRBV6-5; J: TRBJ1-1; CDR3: CASSYSITRDEAFF
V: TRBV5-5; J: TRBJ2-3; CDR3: CASRWQENTDTQYF
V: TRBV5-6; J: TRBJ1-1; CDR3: CASSPTGTNTEAFF
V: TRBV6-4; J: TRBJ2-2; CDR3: CASSETGSPGGELFF
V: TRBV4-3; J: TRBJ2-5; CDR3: CASSQDRSSQETQYF
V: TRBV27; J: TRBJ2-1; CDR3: CASSPRGGLRNEQFF
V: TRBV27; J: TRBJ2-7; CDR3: CASSWGYEQYF